The present T cell receptor beta chain was sequenced within a study of cytomegalovirus exposure and HLA in healthy donors. Study-wide context: As an earlier analysis found, roughly 170 million T cells yielded 90 million to 140 million unique TCR beta sequences.

PCR involved 60 Vbeta and 13 Jbeta primers. TCRdb's table, derived via immunoSEQ multiplex PCR, lists solely in-frame clones and lacks some. The sample includes 150,000 or so clones, roughly 80% of them seen just once. With 3 bases clipped from V and 5 bases from J, the junction kept 2 bases outside the gene matches. Germline assignment: CDR1 ENHRY and CDR2 SYGVKD. The CDR3 is 13 residues long. The clonotype originates from a man aged 40-50 years in good health and CMV-seropositive. The chain links TRBV10-3 to TRBJ2-3, with TRBD1 identical over 7 bases. The sequencing input was PBMCs. CDR3 residues: CAISEQGRDTQYF. In nucleotides, the CDR3 is TGTGCCATCAGTGAACAGGGGAGAGATACGCAGTATTTT.